The TCR beta chain described here comes from a study of Ad26.COV2.S vaccination and SARS-CoV-2 variants. About the study: Donor was assigned to the Ad26.COV2.S arm of trial COV1001. Once or twice, 56 days apart, Ad26.COV2.S was delivered intramuscularly.

As concerns this clone: Its antigen remains unknown.

Treatment specified: approximately 18 received Ad26.COV2.S at low or high dose, single or two shots; five or six received placebo; per-sample allocation not given. The samples date from day 63 after the first vaccine or placebo injection. The study used a vaccine consisting of an Ad26 vector that expressed Wuhan-strain SARS-CoV-2 spike. The CDR3 spans 13 residues. The V gene lost 3 bases and the J gene lost 10 bases, with 13 bases spanning the gap. CDR1 KGHSH and CDR2 LQKENI come from the germline V gene. TCRdb's table, derived via immunoSEQ multiplex PCR, lists solely in-frame clones and lacks some. The table lists 200,000 to 250,000 clones, approximately 90% of them singletons, with around 10% in the top ten. Findings of the study overall: Non-spike TCR breadth was similar in vaccine and placebo recipients.

The chain recombines TRBV18 with TRBJ2-1; D unclear. Source: peripheral blood, taken in a trial of Ad26.COV2.S vaccine versus placebo. The TCR originated in a person between 18 and 65 years old who received the Ad26.COV2.S COVID-19 vaccine or a placebo. The CDR3 loop reads CASSPLSIPEQFF. The CDR3 DNA is TGTGCCAGCTCACCCCTGAGTATCCCGGAGCAGTTCTTC. The full variable domain, rest sourced from reference TRBV18 and TRBJ2-1, is NAGVMQNPRHLVRRRGQEARLRCSPMKGHSHVYWYRQLPEEGLKFMVYLQKENIIDESGMPKERFSAEFPKEGPSILRIQQVVRGDSAAYFCASSPLSIPEQFFGPGTRLTVL.